Sequencing of this T cell receptor (beta chain) was carried out in a study of T cell responses to AZD1222 COVID-19 vaccine. Profiled with immunoSEQ multiplex PCR; TCRdb holds only in-frame clones, not every one. In the table there are fewer than 95,000 clones, 75% to 90% of which are singletons. About this clone: What it binds is not known.

The CDR3 is 13 amino acids. The germline V gene has CDR1 MNHEY and CDR2 SVGEGT. The V end lost 0 bases, the J end lost 2 bases, and 5 bases lay between the germline ends. Study-wide points: White British donors predominated, females outnumbered males, and clonal diversity was possibly underestimated.

The chain recombines TRBV6-2 or TRBV6-3 with TRBJ2-7; possible D gene TRBD2, 5 bases. The sequenced sample was peripheral blood, obtained 28 days after the second AZD1222 dose. The clonotype was recovered from an adult who received the AZD1222 COVID-19 vaccine. The CDR3 region is CASSYSGTYEQYF. The DNA of the CDR3 is TGTGCCAGCAGTTACTCCGGGACCTACGAGCAGTACTTC.